This T cell receptor (beta chain) came from a study of OX40 agonist ivuxolimab in advanced cancers. As for the study more broadly: Ivuxolimab was a fully human IgG2 agonistic monoclonal antibody targeting the costimulatory receptor OX40 (CD134). Intravenous ivuxolimab was administered to patients every 2 weeks at six dose levels: 0.01, 0.1, 0.3, 1.5, 3 and 10 mg/kg. Of the roughly 52 dose-escalation patients, hepatocellular carcinoma was present in roughly 19, melanoma in some 15, renal cell carcinoma in 9 and head and neck cancer in 9. A male proportion of roughly 80% and a mean age of 60 years, ranging from roughly 20 to 80, were recorded for the dose-escalation cohort. Patients were allowed to have had prior anti-PD-1, anti-PD-L1 or anti-CTLA-4 therapy, and approximately 40% of the dose-escalation patients had been treated with checkpoint inhibitors. Partial responses occurred in three dose-escalation patients, of whom one had hepatocellular carcinoma and two had cutaneous melanoma. Peripheral TCRbeta sequencing was intended to test whether TCR sequence diversity was altered and clonal T-cell expansion was caused by ivuxolimab. The paper covers the monotherapy dose-escalation part of the phase I ivuxolimab trial, which included N = 52 patients.

The table lists this clone with a few counts. Its recognized antigen is unknown. There are no base qualities to consult, and no much larger clone falls within one base. Per the germline V gene, MGHRA is the CDR1 and YSYEKL is the CDR2. V is reduced by 1 base and J by 9 bases, leaving a spacing of 16 bases between them. The CDR3 numbers 16 residues from cysteine through phenylalanine. Just CDR3 DNA is preserved here, 48 bases in frame from base 1. Summary of the overall study and its limitations: Antigen specificity was not determined for the clonally expanded peripheral T cells. After ivuxolimab, CD8+ T cells had more expanded clones than CD4+ T cells on average. Low levels of normalized T-cell clonal expansion were also seen in some nonresponding patients. At doses of 0.1 to 3.0 mg/kg, clonal expansion of both CD4+ and CD8+ T cells in blood was seen between baseline and week 6. In the 0.1-3.0 mg/kg groups, partial responders were among the patients with the lowest normalized peripheral clonal expansion, particularly in CD8+ T cells.

To sequence the TCRbeta CDR3 region, genomic DNA was isolated from the sorted cells. The immunoSEQ Assay was used to sequence the TCRbeta CDR3 regions. Here the immuneACCESS table is served through TCRdb, limited to in-frame sequences with V and J called. Missing clones are a known gap in these copies; in checked studies unresolved V genes cover under half, and the rest lacks a known reason. This sample lists tens of thousands of clones; around 85% were detected once. The ten largest clonotypes hold under 2% of the sample. The trial excluded patients who had a history of autoimmune disease or were on systemic immunosuppression. Peripheral blood for TCR sequencing was collected from all dose cohorts at baseline, on cycle 4 day 1, and on cycle 7 day 1. The samples were drawn from a first-in-human, open-label, multicenter phase I dose-escalation trial of ivuxolimab. Adults with locally advanced or metastatic melanoma, renal cell, hepatocellular, or head and neck squamous cell carcinoma were enrolled in the trial. Before TCR sequencing, CD4+ T cells and CD8+ T cells from peripheral blood were sorted into separate populations.

This TCR came from an adult with an advanced solid tumor such as melanoma, head and neck, liver or kidney cancer. The specimen was CD4+ or CD8+ T cells sorted from blood, collected in a trial of the OX40 agonist ivuxolimab. The chain is assembled from TRBV4-1 and TRBJ1-6, and TRBD1 may be the D gene, going by 6 matching bases. The CDR3 amino acid sequence is: CASSQGTGGVSSPLHF. The DNA is as follows: TGCGCCAGCAGCCAAGGGACCGGGGGCGTGAGTTCACCCCTCCACTTT.